This T cell receptor beta chain was observed in a study of OX40 agonist ivuxolimab in advanced cancers. In the study overall: Patients were 65% to 85% male with ages about 23 to 90, mean about 65.

General study results and limits: Still undetermined is the antigen specificity of the expanded peripheral T cells.

Details on this clone: The antigen remains undetermined.

Patients had blood sampled at baseline and again on cycle 4 day 1 and cycle 7 day 1. The length of the CDR3 is 14 residues. V lost 4 bases, J lost 7 bases, and 14 bases lay in between. Germline assignment: CDR1 MRHNA and CDR2 SNTAGT. This table comes from immunoSEQ multiplex PCR, and its TCRdb copy is limited to in-frame clones, with some not included. Of over 60,000 clones listed, around 84% are singletons. The sample consisted of CD4+ or CD8+ T cells sorted from blood, taken in a trial of the OX40 agonist ivuxolimab. The source of this sequence is an adult with an advanced solid tumor such as melanoma, head and neck, liver or kidney cancer. The V gene is TRBV6-4, the J gene TRBJ2-1, with D perhaps matching TRBD1 (7 bases). The CDR3 sequence is CASSGRGRGNEQFF. The CDR3 nucleotides read TGTGCCAGCAGTGGGAGGGGGCGAGGGAATGAGCAGTTCTTC.